Sequencing of this T cell receptor (beta chain) was carried out in a study of blood T cell repertoires in COVID-19. Study information: COVID-19 samples, acute and convalescent, were from the United States, Italy and Spain.

A single count supports this clone. Germline V gene lookup returns CDR1 MNHEY and CDR2 SVGEGT. The CDR3 length is 16 residues. V was pared by 0 bases and J by 3 bases, with 6 bases of the junction left unmatched. Original analysis: Amplification of reference gene primers provided the estimated nucleated cell counts. The method was immunoSEQ multiplex PCR; TCRdb's version includes in-frame clones alone and lacks a portion of them. That table is the source of V, J and clone size, and D and trimming were worked out from the DNA. The data hold fewer than 200,000 clones, with roughly nine tenths observed a single time.

The source is a man in his 70s with active or convalescent COVID-19. The sample taken for sequencing was peripheral blood. The rearrangement links TRBV6-2 or TRBV6-3 to TRBJ2-7, with 9 nucleotides matching TRBD2. Written as DNA, the CDR3 is TGTGCCAGCAGTTACTCGAGGCTAGCGGGGTACTACGAGCAGTACTTC. This translates into CASSYSRLAGYYEQYF.